Listed below are T cell receptor beta chains from one sample, sequenced in a study of OX40 agonist ivuxolimab in advanced cancers. This table comes from immunoSEQ multiplex PCR, and its TCRdb copy is limited to in-frame clones, with some not included. The data show tens of thousands of clones, 85% to 90% seen once. Sequenced here: CD4+ or CD8+ T cells sorted from blood, sampled in a trial of the OX40 agonist ivuxolimab. The receptors come from an adult with an advanced solid tumor such as melanoma, head and neck, liver or kidney cancer. Each CDR3 is given with its conserved first and last residue. The order of the fields is V gene, J gene, D gene, clone size, CDR3 protein, CDR3 DNA. A D gene is named only where the DNA matches it firmly. A clone size is listed for some rows: how often the clone was seen (once, few, many), or a class if it is expanded.

V gene: TRBV4-1
J gene: TRBJ2-3
D gene: TRBD2
clone size: .
CDR3 protein: CASSPIAGGRGDTQYF
CDR3 DNA: TGCGCCAGCAGCCCCATAGCGGGGGGGCGGGGAGATACGCAGTATTTT

V gene: TRBV27
J gene: TRBJ2-1
D gene: TRBD2
clone size: .
CDR3 protein: CAAAVPLRGDYNEQFF
CDR3 DNA: TGTGCCGCCGCCGTACCGCTGCGGGGGGACTACAATGAGCAGTTCTTC

V gene: TRBV7-2
J gene: TRBJ1-5
D gene: .
clone size: .
CDR3 protein: CASSPGHLSQPQHF
CDR3 DNA: TGTGCCAGCAGCCCGGGACATTTGAGTCAGCCCCAGCATTTT

V gene: TRBV7-9
J gene: TRBJ2-5
D gene: .
clone size: once
CDR3 protein: CASSPKETQYF
CDR3 DNA: TGTGCCAGCAGTCCCAAAGAGACCCAGTACTTC

V gene: TRBV6-5
J gene: TRBJ2-5
D gene: .
clone size: .
CDR3 protein: CASSYSTRDQETQYF
CDR3 DNA: TGTGCCAGCAGTTACTCGACCCGGGATCAAGAGACCCAGTACTTC

V gene: TRBV7-2
J gene: TRBJ2-2
D gene: .
clone size: few
CDR3 protein: CASSLQGAYTGELFF
CDR3 DNA: TGTGCCAGCAGCTTACAAGGGGCGTACACCGGGGAGCTGTTTTTT

V gene: TRBV4-3
J gene: TRBJ2-7
D gene: .
clone size: .
CDR3 protein: CASSQAGYSLSYEQYF
CDR3 DNA: TGCGCCAGCAGCCAAGCGGGCTATTCCCTCTCCTACGAGCAGTACTTC

V gene: TRBV19
J gene: TRBJ2-1
D gene: .
clone size: .
CDR3 protein: CASSSRSYNEQFF
CDR3 DNA: TGTGCCAGTAGTTCCCGCTCCTACAATGAGCAGTTCTTC

V gene: TRBV29-1
J gene: TRBJ2-7
D gene: TRBD1
clone size: .
CDR3 protein: CSVEKGQGAREQYF
CDR3 DNA: TGCAGCGTTGAAAAGGGACAGGGGGCTCGGGAGCAGTACTTC

V gene: TRBV5-4
J gene: TRBJ2-3
D gene: TRBD2
clone size: .
CDR3 protein: CASSPALTSIADTQYF
CDR3 DNA: TGTGCCAGCAGCCCCGCGCTGACTAGCATTGCAGATACGCAGTATTTT

V gene: TRBV7-2
J gene: TRBJ1-1
D gene: .
clone size: .
CDR3 protein: CASSFGIHTEAFF
CDR3 DNA: TGTGCCAGCAGCTTCGGGATTCACACTGAAGCTTTCTTT

V gene: TRBV5-4
J gene: TRBJ2-5
D gene: TRBD2
clone size: .
CDR3 protein: CASSDGGGRFRRETQYF
CDR3 DNA: TGTGCCAGCAGCGACGGTGGCGGGAGGTTTCGTAGAGAGACCCAGTACTTC

V gene: TRBV7-2
J gene: TRBJ2-7
D gene: TRBD1
clone size: .
CDR3 protein: CASSVGQGASSYEQYF
CDR3 DNA: TGTGCCAGCAGCGTTGGACAGGGGGCCAGCTCCTACGAGCAGTACTTC

V gene: TRBV15
J gene: TRBJ2-7
D gene: .
clone size: .
CDR3 protein: CATSKHRGSGSSYEQYF
CDR3 DNA: TGTGCCACCAGCAAACATAGAGGGTCTGGGAGCTCCTACGAGCAGTACTTC

V gene: TRBV5-8
J gene: TRBJ1-5
D gene: TRBD1
clone size: .
CDR3 protein: CASSLGAGGNNQPQHF
CDR3 DNA: TGTGCCAGCAGCTTGGGCGCAGGGGGCAATAATCAGCCCCAGCATTTT

V gene: TRBV6-1
J gene: TRBJ2-1
D gene: .
clone size: .
CDR3 protein: CASSARENEQFF
CDR3 DNA: TGTGCCAGCAGTGCCCGGGAAAATGAGCAGTTCTTC

V gene: TRBV6-1
J gene: TRBJ2-7
D gene: .
clone size: .
CDR3 protein: CASSLVSREQYF
CDR3 DNA: TGTGCCAGCAGTTTAGTTTCTCGCGAGCAGTACTTC

V gene: TRBV7-7
J gene: TRBJ2-5
D gene: .
clone size: .
CDR3 protein: CASSPTGERTQYF
CDR3 DNA: TGTGCCAGCAGCCCGACAGGTGAACGGACCCAGTACTTC

V gene: TRBV10-3
J gene: TRBJ2-7
D gene: TRBD1
clone size: once
CDR3 protein: CAISERTGGSDEQYF
CDR3 DNA: TGTGCCATCAGTGAAAGGACAGGGGGCTCCGACGAGCAGTACTTC

V gene: TRBV7-9
J gene: TRBJ1-3
D gene: .
clone size: .
CDR3 protein: CASSFDFRNTIYF
CDR3 DNA: TGTGCCAGCAGCTTTGATTTCAGAAACACCATATATTTT

V gene: TRBV30
J gene: TRBJ2-2
D gene: TRBD1
clone size: .
CDR3 protein: CAWGTGLTGELFF
CDR3 DNA: TGTGCCTGGGGGACAGGGTTAACCGGGGAGCTGTTTTTT

V gene: TRBV18
J gene: TRBJ2-7
D gene: TRBD1
clone size: .
CDR3 protein: CASSPRGGQGAAYEQYF
CDR3 DNA: TGTGCCAGCTCACCACGGGGCGGACAGGGGGCCGCCTACGAGCAGTACTTC

V gene: TRBV7-9
J gene: TRBJ2-5
D gene: .
clone size: .
CDR3 protein: CASTRPGGMETQYF
CDR3 DNA: TGTGCCAGCACCCGCCCCGGAGGGATGGAGACCCAGTACTTC

V gene: TRBV2
J gene: TRBJ2-5
D gene: .
clone size: .
CDR3 protein: CASTQTGTADQETQYF
CDR3 DNA: TGTGCCAGCACCCAAACCGGGACCGCGGATCAAGAGACCCAGTACTTC

V gene: TRBV5-1
J gene: TRBJ2-7
D gene: .
clone size: .
CDR3 protein: CASSPEPGVREQYF
CDR3 DNA: TGCGCCAGCAGCCCCGAACCGGGGGTCCGCGAGCAGTACTTC

V gene: TRBV6-4
J gene: TRBJ1-1
D gene: .
clone size: .
CDR3 protein: CASRYRLNTEAFF
CDR3 DNA: TGTGCCAGCAGGTATAGGTTGAACACTGAAGCTTTCTTT

V gene: TRBV19
J gene: TRBJ2-5
D gene: .
clone size: .
CDR3 protein: CASRYNEGETQYF
CDR3 DNA: TGTGCCAGTAGGTACAACGAGGGGGAGACCCAGTACTTC

V gene: TRBV6-5
J gene: TRBJ1-5
D gene: TRBD1
clone size: .
CDR3 protein: CASSSGQEGQPQHF
CDR3 DNA: TGTGCCAGCAGTTCCGGACAGGAGGGACAGCCCCAGCATTTT

V gene: TRBV6-5
J gene: TRBJ2-7
D gene: .
clone size: .
CDR3 protein: CASSSVGIHEQYF
CDR3 DNA: TGTGCCAGCAGTTCGGTAGGGATCCACGAGCAGTACTTC

V gene: TRBV7-2
J gene: TRBJ1-2
D gene: TRBD1
clone size: .
CDR3 protein: CASSLEDRAKGYTF
CDR3 DNA: TGTGCCAGCAGCTTAGAGGACAGGGCTAAGGGCTACACCTTC

V gene: TRBV7-2
J gene: TRBJ2-1
D gene: .
clone size: .
CDR3 protein: CASTEIRVGEQFF
CDR3 DNA: TGTGCCAGCACCGAAATCCGGGTTGGCGAGCAGTTCTTC

V gene: TRBV11-2
J gene: TRBJ1-2
D gene: TRBD1
clone size: .
CDR3 protein: CASSYDRVGGYTF
CDR3 DNA: TGTGCCAGCAGTTACGACAGGGTTGGAGGCTACACCTTC

V gene: TRBV25-1
J gene: TRBJ1-4
D gene: .
clone size: .
CDR3 protein: CASSELDSLEKLFF
CDR3 DNA: TGTGCCAGCAGTGAATTGGACAGCCTCGAAAAACTGTTTTTT